One sample yielded the 13 T cell receptor beta chains listed below, sequenced in a study of response to subunit inactivated influenza vaccine. Via MiXCR, TCRdb re-called the RT-PCR reads, giving one row per CDR3 protein. This sample has more than 250,000 distinct CDR3 sequences, with about a fifth found just once. Sequences were derived from PBMCs from blood, sampled approximately 20 months after vaccination. Receptor source: a man aged 50-75 years who received an inactivated influenza vaccine.

A few counts support this clonotype. The chain carries TRBV5-1 and TRBJ2-3, with 10 bases aligning to TRBD1. V shed 5 bases, J shed 3 bases, and the junction held 3 bases outside the gene matches. Germline V gives CDR1 SGHRS, CDR2 YFSETQ. The CDR3 spans 14 residues. The CDR3 DNA reads TGCGCCAGCAGTGGGGACAGGGGAACAGATACGCAGTATTTT. Encoded protein: CASSGDRGTDTQYF. The entire variable domain, with the rest obtained from reference TRBV5-1 and TRBJ2-3, is as follows: KAGVTQTPRYLIKTRGQQVTLSCSPISGHRSVSWYQQTPGQGLQFLFEYFSETQRNKGNFPGRFSGRQFSNSRSEMNVSTLELGDSALYLCASSGDRGTDTQYFGPGTRLTVL.

This clonotype has only a few counts. The chain has TRBV6-2 or TRBV6-3 and TRBJ2-5; D possibly corresponds to TRBD1 (5 bases). Trimming removed 5 bases at V and 1 base at J, with 11 bases between. Germline V gene sequence: CDR1 MNHEY, CDR2 SVGEGT. This CDR3 region has 14 residues. CDR3 in amino acids: CASSRRGLQETQYF. The CDR3 DNA reads as TGTGCCAGCAGTCGAAGGGGCCTCCAAGAGACCCAGTACTTC.

This clonotype occurred a few times. The chain uses TRBV20-1 and TRBJ1-1; D not resolved. Germline V lookup: CDR1 DFQATT, CDR2 SNEGSKA (reference sequence). V was shortened by 3 bases and J by 7 bases, with 9 bases between the two germline ends. The CDR3 length is 11 residues. CDR3 bases: TGCAGTGCTAGTTCGGGAATTGAAGCTTTCTTT. This sequence encodes CSASSGIEAFF.

This clonotype was detected ten times or more. The chain has TRBV7-9 and TRBJ1-1, with D perhaps matching TRBD1 (5 bases). V was pared by 4 bases and J by 4 bases, with 10 bases between. CDR1 and CDR2 (germline): SEHNR, FQNEAQ (reference sequence). The CDR3 runs 13 residues. This chain's CDR3 is CASSSGLGTEAFF. CDR3 in DNA: TGTGCCAGCAGCTCAGGGCTCGGCACTGAAGCTTTCTTT.

The table lists this clonotype with a few counts. The CDR3 reads CASSLFGSTDTQYF. DNA for the CDR3: TGTGCCAGCAGCTTATTTGGCAGCACAGATACGCAGTATTTT. The chain carries TRBV7-2 and TRBJ2-3; D is unclear. The CDR3 has 14 amino acids. V lost 2 bases to trimming and J lost 0 bases, with 6 bases between them. Germline CDR1 reads SGHTA; CDR2 reads FQGNSA.

In its sample, this clonotype was seen many times. The rearrangement links TRBV6-1 to TRBJ1-2, with no clear D. Germline values: CDR1 MNHNS, CDR2 SASEGT. V shed 10 bases and J shed 2 bases, with 17 bases lying between them. There are 14 residues in the CDR3. CDR3 in amino acids: CATQRTDSNYGYTF. The CDR3 coding sequence is TGTGCCACCCAGCGAACAGATTCAAACTATGGCTACACCTTC.

The chain links TRBV18 to TRBJ1-2; D may be TRBD1 (5 bases). V dropped 0 bases and J dropped 7 bases, with 18 bases sitting between them. Germline loops: CDR1 KGHSH, CDR2 LQKENI. This CDR3 is 16 amino acids long. CDR3: CASSPPVATGLSGYTF. The CDR3 DNA sequence: TGTGCCAGCTCACCACCGGTAGCGACGGGGCTTAGTGGCTACACCTTC.

The chain combines TRBV6-5 with TRBJ1-2, with 7 bases aligning to TRBD1. J gave up 4 bases and V 4 bases, and 6 bases lay outside the gene matches. CDR1 is MNHEY, CDR2 SVGAGI, per germline. This CDR3 is 14 amino acids long. The CDR3 region has the DNA TGTGCCAGCAGTTCGCCGACAGGGACCTATGGCTACACCTTC. It yields the protein CASSSPTGTYGYTF.

This clonotype was detected a few times. The rearrangement joins TRBV27 to TRBJ2-3; TRBD2 is a possible D gene (5 bases). V was shortened by 6 bases and J by 2 bases, with 18 bases between the two germline ends. CDR1 is MNHEY, CDR2 SMNVEV, per germline (reference sequence). The CDR3 is made up of 16 amino acids. This CDR3 is CASRPPGQDFTDTQYF. The CDR3 DNA follows: TGTGCCAGCAGACCTCCGGGTCAGGACTTCACAGATACGCAGTATTTT.

The V call is TRBV6-5, the J call TRBJ1-2; 10 bases agree with TRBD1. J was trimmed by 7 bases and V by 0 bases; bases with no gene match: 5. From germline, CDR1 is MNHEY and CDR2 SVGAGI. The CDR3 loop spans 15 amino acids. In nucleotides, the CDR3 is TGTGCCAGCAGTTACTCGACAGGGGGCCCCCCTGGCTACACCTTC. It specifies CASSYSTGGPPGYTF.

V gene TRBV12-3 or TRBV12-4 combines with J gene TRBJ2-3; 10 positions agree with TRBD2. The CDR3 runs to 15 residues. The V segment lost 6 bases and the J segment 1 base; nucleotides outside the gene matches: 4. CDR3 sequence (DNA): TGTGCCAGCAGATACCTAGCGGGGGGCACAGATACGCAGTATTTT. It encodes CASRYLAGGTDTQYF.

This clonotype was found a few times. V gene TRBV12-3 or TRBV12-4 combines with J gene TRBJ1-6, with 8 bases lining up with TRBD1. This CDR3 is built from 15 residues. V gave up 4 bases and J gave up 9 bases; unmatched junction bases: 8. The CDR3 spells CASSWRTGKGSPLHF. DNA for the CDR3: TGTGCCAGCAGTTGGAGGACAGGGAAGGGTTCACCCCTCCACTTT.

The chain uses TRBV10-2 and TRBJ1-5; 8 bases agree with TRBD1. CDR1 and CDR2 from the germline V gene are WSHSY and SAAADI. V gave up 9 bases and J gave up 1 base; unmatched junction bases: 2. This CDR3 contains 13 residues. In nucleotides, the CDR3 is TGCGCCAGTCGGGACAGGAGCAATCAGCCCCAGCATTTT. Translation gives CASRDRSNQPQHF.